Below, 5 T cell receptor beta chains from the same sample are listed, as sequenced in a study of CD4+ T cells in melanoma. Data came from immunoSEQ multiplex PCR; TCRdb stores just in-frame clones and leaves some out. The data show around 100,000 clones, approximately 90% seen once. Sequencing was done on a sample of peripheral blood. The origin of the receptors is a human donor with melanoma.

The chain is built from TRBV9 and TRBJ2-7; 9 bases agree with TRBD1. V gave up 4 bases and J gave up 3 bases; unmatched junction bases: 5. Germline assignment: CDR1 SGDLS and CDR2 YYNGEE. The CDR3 is 14 residues long. This chain's CDR3 is CASSPGQGLYEQYF. CDR3 bases: TGTGCCAGCAGCCCCGGACAGGGGCTCTACGAGCAGTACTTC.

J is TRBJ2-7 and V is TRBV5-6; no firm D call. Germline lookup yields CDR1 SGHDT and CDR2 YYEEEE. V was trimmed by 0 bases and J by 7 bases, leaving 5 bases between them. There are 11 residues in the CDR3. The CDR3: CASSLEVEQYF. Here the CDR3 DNA reads TGTGCCAGCAGCTTGGAGGTGGAGCAGTACTTC.

V and J are TRBV4-1 and TRBJ2-2, with D possibly being TRBD1 (6 bases). This CDR3 spans 15 amino acids. Trimming stripped 0 bases from V and 8 bases from J, with 13 bases between. Germline CDR1 MGHRA, CDR2 YSYEKL. The CDR3 loop reads CASSQDESGAGELFF. DNA for the CDR3: TGCGCCAGCAGCCAAGATGAGTCAGGGGCTGGGGAGCTGTTTTTT.

V usage is TRBV7-3 and J usage is TRBJ2-2, with 7 bases aligning to TRBD2. This CDR3 contains 13 residues. V gave up 4 bases and J gave up 9 bases; unmatched junction bases: 5. Germline V CDR1 and CDR2: SGHTA, FQGTGA. The CDR3 DNA reads as TGTGCCAGCAGCTCGCCCGGGGGGAGGGAGCTGTTTTTT. Encoded protein: CASSSPGGRELFF.

CDR3 loop: CASRDRPLHTDTQYF. The CDR3 region has the DNA TGTGCCAGCCGGGACAGACCCTTACACACAGATACGCAGTATTTT. The chain is built from TRBV2 and TRBJ2-3; 7 nucleotides line up with TRBD1. The V and J ends lost 8 bases and 2 bases, in that order; junction bases with no gene match: 10. This CDR3 region has 15 residues. Germline V lookup: CDR1 SNHLY, CDR2 FYNNEI. The complete variable domain, with remaining parts taken from reference TRBV2 and TRBJ2-3, reads EPEVTQTPSHQVTQMGQEVILRCVPISNHLYFYWYRQILGQKVEFLVSFYNNEISEKSEIFDDQFSVERPDGSNFTLKIRSTKLEDSAMYFCASRDRPLHTDTQYFGPGTRLTVL.